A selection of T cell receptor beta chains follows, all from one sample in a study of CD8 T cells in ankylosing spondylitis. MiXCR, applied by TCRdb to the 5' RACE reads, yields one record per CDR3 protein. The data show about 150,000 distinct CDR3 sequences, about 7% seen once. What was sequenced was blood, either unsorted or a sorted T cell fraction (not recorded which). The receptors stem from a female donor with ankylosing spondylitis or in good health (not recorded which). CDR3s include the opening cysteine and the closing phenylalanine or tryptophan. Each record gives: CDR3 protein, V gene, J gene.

CDR3 protein: CASSETGESPLHF; V gene: TRBV5-1; J gene: TRBJ1-6
CDR3 protein: CASRERDISYEQYF; V gene: TRBV2; J gene: TRBJ2-7
CDR3 protein: CSARGQDYGYTF; V gene: TRBV20-1; J gene: TRBJ1-2
CDR3 protein: CASSFVLANEQFF; V gene: TRBV12-3/TRBV12-4; J gene: TRBJ2-1
CDR3 protein: CASSLFAGQETQYF; V gene: TRBV5-4; J gene: TRBJ2-5
CDR3 protein: CSAFPGSNQPQHF; V gene: TRBV20-1; J gene: TRBJ1-5
CDR3 protein: CASRTGSSDEQYF; V gene: TRBV12-3/TRBV12-4; J gene: TRBJ2-7
CDR3 protein: CASSVGGGDNQPQHF; V gene: TRBV9; J gene: TRBJ1-5
CDR3 protein: CAWTPEGLYGYTF; V gene: TRBV30; J gene: TRBJ1-2
CDR3 protein: CASSPNEGHLYTF; V gene: TRBV5-1; J gene: TRBJ1-2
CDR3 protein: CASSPDRVKGHEQFF; V gene: TRBV7-8; J gene: TRBJ2-1
CDR3 protein: CAIARGQGDEQYF; V gene: TRBV10-3; J gene: TRBJ2-7
CDR3 protein: CASSLSGGDTGELFF; V gene: TRBV28; J gene: TRBJ2-2
CDR3 protein: CASSLESGGATQYF; V gene: TRBV5-1; J gene: TRBJ2-5
CDR3 protein: CASSRDRENGYTF; V gene: TRBV12-3/TRBV12-4; J gene: TRBJ1-2
CDR3 protein: CSARGAGGAYNEQFF; V gene: TRBV20-1; J gene: TRBJ2-1
CDR3 protein: CASSLPGERVTEAFF; V gene: TRBV5-4; J gene: TRBJ1-1
CDR3 protein: CASSGSGDYGYTF; V gene: TRBV6-1; J gene: TRBJ1-2
CDR3 protein: CASSLDPRDTIVGYTF; V gene: TRBV5-1; J gene: TRBJ1-2
CDR3 protein: CASSLGEMGTEAFF; V gene: TRBV5-1; J gene: TRBJ1-1
CDR3 protein: CAWRPIGLNTEAFF; V gene: TRBV30; J gene: TRBJ1-1
CDR3 protein: CAISTRQAKQPQHF; V gene: TRBV6-1; J gene: TRBJ1-5
CDR3 protein: CASSFPRRPSYEQYF; V gene: TRBV28; J gene: TRBJ2-7
CDR3 protein: CASSPTGTGGNEQFF; V gene: TRBV7-2; J gene: TRBJ2-1
CDR3 protein: CSADAYNEQFF; V gene: TRBV20-1; J gene: TRBJ2-1
CDR3 protein: CASSLSGGNMETQYF; V gene: TRBV7-2; J gene: TRBJ2-5
CDR3 protein: CASSRLTIPGQGVMWTEAFF; V gene: TRBV6-2/TRBV6-3; J gene: TRBJ1-1
CDR3 protein: CSARGGQAYNEQFF; V gene: TRBV20-1; J gene: TRBJ2-1
CDR3 protein: CASSLRGGGPYGYTF; V gene: TRBV12-3/TRBV12-4; J gene: TRBJ1-2
CDR3 protein: CASSLGGAGSETQYF; V gene: TRBV7-2; J gene: TRBJ2-5
CDR3 protein: CASSPGQAGYTF; V gene: TRBV2; J gene: TRBJ1-2
CDR3 protein: CASSKPSSGANVLTF; V gene: TRBV3-1; J gene: TRBJ2-6
CDR3 protein: CASSQRGQGATEAFF; V gene: TRBV4-2; J gene: TRBJ1-1
CDR3 protein: CSGGGSRGSLSEQYF; V gene: TRBV20-1; J gene: TRBJ2-7
CDR3 protein: CASSVARGQETQYF; V gene: TRBV9; J gene: TRBJ2-5
CDR3 protein: CAWSVLAGFNTGELFF; V gene: TRBV30; J gene: TRBJ2-2
CDR3 protein: CASSTGRRTDTQYF; V gene: TRBV6-1; J gene: TRBJ2-3
CDR3 protein: CSARPSNRGGQSPLHF; V gene: TRBV20-1; J gene: TRBJ1-6
CDR3 protein: CASSSLGLAGGHQFPSTDTQYF; V gene: TRBV27; J gene: TRBJ2-3
CDR3 protein: CATSRDGTGSEQYF; V gene: TRBV15; J gene: TRBJ2-7
CDR3 protein: CASTISGAGEKLFF; V gene: TRBV5-1; J gene: TRBJ1-4
CDR3 protein: CASSQDRAETEAFF; V gene: TRBV7-9; J gene: TRBJ1-1
CDR3 protein: CASSFAPTQGQPQHF; V gene: TRBV7-2; J gene: TRBJ1-5
CDR3 protein: CASREAGRNYGYTF; V gene: TRBV5-6; J gene: TRBJ1-2
CDR3 protein: CAWGGNPDTQYF; V gene: TRBV30; J gene: TRBJ2-3
CDR3 protein: CSAVDTTNTGELFF; V gene: TRBV20-1; J gene: TRBJ2-2
CDR3 protein: CSKEDPRGYGYTF; V gene: TRBV20-1; J gene: TRBJ1-2
CDR3 protein: CASSLWPQGLATNEKLFF; V gene: TRBV27; J gene: TRBJ1-4
CDR3 protein: CASSISLGGAGQPQHF; V gene: TRBV19; J gene: TRBJ1-5
CDR3 protein: CASSFSSNTGELFF; V gene: TRBV5-1; J gene: TRBJ2-2
CDR3 protein: CASRGTGELFF; V gene: TRBV11-3; J gene: TRBJ2-2
CDR3 protein: CASNKGASLNTEAFF; V gene: TRBV2; J gene: TRBJ1-1
CDR3 protein: CSASRTFSVVEQFF; V gene: TRBV20-1; J gene: TRBJ2-1
CDR3 protein: CASSRDRLDEKLFF; V gene: TRBV4-1; J gene: TRBJ1-4
CDR3 protein: CASSGNTDTQYF; V gene: TRBV7-2; J gene: TRBJ2-3
CDR3 protein: CASSYSVIRNTEAFF; V gene: TRBV6-5; J gene: TRBJ1-1
CDR3 protein: CASSLKRDTEAFF; V gene: TRBV5-1; J gene: TRBJ1-1
CDR3 protein: CASSLGGSVDQPQHF; V gene: TRBV12-3/TRBV12-4; J gene: TRBJ1-5
CDR3 protein: CASSPRDREKAFF; V gene: TRBV12-3/TRBV12-4; J gene: TRBJ1-1